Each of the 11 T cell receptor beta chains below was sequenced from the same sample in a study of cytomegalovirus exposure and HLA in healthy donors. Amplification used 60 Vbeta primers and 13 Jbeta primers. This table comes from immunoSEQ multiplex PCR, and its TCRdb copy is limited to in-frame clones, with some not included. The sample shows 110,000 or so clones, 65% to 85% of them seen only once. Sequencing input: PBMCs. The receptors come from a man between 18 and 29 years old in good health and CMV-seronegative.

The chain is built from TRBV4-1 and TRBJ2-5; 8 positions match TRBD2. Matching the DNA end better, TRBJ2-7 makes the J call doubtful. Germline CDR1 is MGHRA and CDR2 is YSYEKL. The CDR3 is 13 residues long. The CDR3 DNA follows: TGCGCCAGCAGCCAAGCGCTAGCGGGCGAGCAGTACTTC. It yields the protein CASSQALAGEQYF.

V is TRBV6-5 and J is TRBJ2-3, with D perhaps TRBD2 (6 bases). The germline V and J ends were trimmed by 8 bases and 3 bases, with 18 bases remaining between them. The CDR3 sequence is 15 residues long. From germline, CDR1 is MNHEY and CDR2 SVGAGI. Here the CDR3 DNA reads TGTGCCAGCCCTACGACTAGATCCCATACAGATACGCAGTATTTT. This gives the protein CASPTTRSHTDTQYF.

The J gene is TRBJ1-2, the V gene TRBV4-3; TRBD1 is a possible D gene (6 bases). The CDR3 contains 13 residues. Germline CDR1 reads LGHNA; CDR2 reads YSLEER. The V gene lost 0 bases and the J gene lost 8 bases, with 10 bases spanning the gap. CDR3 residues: CASSQEGARGYTF. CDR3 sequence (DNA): TGCGCCAGCAGCCAAGAGGGGGCGCGAGGCTACACCTTC.

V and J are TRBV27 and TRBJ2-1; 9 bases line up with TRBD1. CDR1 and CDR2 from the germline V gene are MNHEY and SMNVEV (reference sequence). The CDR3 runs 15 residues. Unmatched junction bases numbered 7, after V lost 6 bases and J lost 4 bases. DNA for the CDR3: TGTGCCAGCAGCTATCGACAGGGGGGTTACAATGAGCAGTTCTTC. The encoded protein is CASSYRQGGYNEQFF.

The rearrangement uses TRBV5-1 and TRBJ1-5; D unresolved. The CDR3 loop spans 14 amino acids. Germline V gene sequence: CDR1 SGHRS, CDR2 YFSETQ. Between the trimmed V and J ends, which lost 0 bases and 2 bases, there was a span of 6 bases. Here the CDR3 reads CASSLVGGNQPQHF. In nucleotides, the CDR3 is TGCGCCAGCAGCTTGGTCGGGGGCAATCAGCCCCAGCATTTT.

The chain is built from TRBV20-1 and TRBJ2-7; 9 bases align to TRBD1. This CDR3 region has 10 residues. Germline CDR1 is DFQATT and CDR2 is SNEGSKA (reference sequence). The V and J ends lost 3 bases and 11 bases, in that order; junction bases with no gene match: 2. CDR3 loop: CSASRDREYF. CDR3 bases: TGCAGTGCTAGCCGGGACAGGGAGTACTTC.

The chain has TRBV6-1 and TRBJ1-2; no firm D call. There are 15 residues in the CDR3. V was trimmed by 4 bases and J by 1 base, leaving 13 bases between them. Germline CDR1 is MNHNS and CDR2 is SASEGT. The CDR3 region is CASSANNAFNYGYTF. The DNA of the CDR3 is TGTGCCAGCAGTGCCAACAACGCCTTTAACTATGGCTACACCTTC.

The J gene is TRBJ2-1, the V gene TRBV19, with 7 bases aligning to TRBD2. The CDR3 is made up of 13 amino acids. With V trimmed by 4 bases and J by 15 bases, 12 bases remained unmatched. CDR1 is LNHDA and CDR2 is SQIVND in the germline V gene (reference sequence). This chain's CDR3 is CASSTPGAVAGFF. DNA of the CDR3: TGTGCCAGTAGTACCCCTGGGGCGGTAGCGGGGTTCTTC.

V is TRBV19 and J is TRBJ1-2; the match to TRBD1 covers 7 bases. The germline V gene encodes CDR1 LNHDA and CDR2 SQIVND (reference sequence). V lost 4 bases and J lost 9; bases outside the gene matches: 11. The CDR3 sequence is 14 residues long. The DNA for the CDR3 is TGTGCCAGTAGTACTGGGGACAGCCGGCGGAGCTACACCTTC. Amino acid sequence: CASSTGDSRRSYTF.

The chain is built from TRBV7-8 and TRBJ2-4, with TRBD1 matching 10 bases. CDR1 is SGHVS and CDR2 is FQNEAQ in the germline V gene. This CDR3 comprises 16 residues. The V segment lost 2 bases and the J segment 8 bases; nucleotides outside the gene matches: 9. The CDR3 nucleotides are TGTGCCAGCAGCTTAAGGGACAGGGGCGATCTGGACATTCAGTACTTC. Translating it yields CASSLRDRGDLDIQYF.

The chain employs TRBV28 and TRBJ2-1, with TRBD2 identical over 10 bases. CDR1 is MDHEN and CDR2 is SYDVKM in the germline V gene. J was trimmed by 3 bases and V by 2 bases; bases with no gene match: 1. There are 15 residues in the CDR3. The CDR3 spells CASSLASGSYNEQFF. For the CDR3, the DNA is TGTGCCAGCAGTTTAGCTAGCGGGAGCTACAATGAGCAGTTCTTC. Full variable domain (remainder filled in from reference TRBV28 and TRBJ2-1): DVKVTQSSRYLVKRTGEKVFLECVQDMDHENMFWYRQDPGLGLRLIYFSYDVKMKEKGDIPEGYSVSREKKERFSLILESASTNQTSMYLCASSLASGSYNEQFFGPGTRLTVL.